The rows below give T cell receptor beta chains drawn from one sample of a study of HIV-infected patients and healthy controls. MiXCR, applied by TCRdb to the 5' RACE reads, yields one record per CDR3 protein. Of 7,000 to 9,000 distinct CDR3 sequences in the sample, more than 8.5% were seen once. Sample: blood, taken before antiretroviral therapy. The receptor set was obtained from an adult with HIV infection. Each CDR3 is given with its conserved first and last residue. Fields, in order: CDR3 DNA, CDR3 protein, CDR3 length, D gene, J gene, V gene, clone size. A D gene is named only where the DNA matches it firmly. For some rows the clone size is stated as once, few or many, or as a class when expanded; others skip it.

cdr3_nt: TGTGCCAGTAGTCCTATGACAGGGGGCACTGAAGCTTTCTTT
cdr3_aa: CASSPMTGGTEAFF
cdr3_length: 14
d_call: TRBD1
j_call: TRBJ1-1
v_call: TRBV19
clone_size: many

cdr3_nt: TGTGCCAGCAGTGCCGGGACTAGCGGGGGCTACACAGATACGCAGTATTTT
cdr3_aa: CASSAGTSGGYTDTQYF
cdr3_length: 17
d_call: TRBD2
j_call: TRBJ2-3
v_call: TRBV28
clone_size: many

cdr3_nt: TGTGCCAGCAGCCAAGATCTGGATAGCTTGAACACCGGGGAGCTGTTTTTT
cdr3_aa: CASSQDLDSLNTGELFF
cdr3_length: 17
d_call: NA
j_call: TRBJ2-2
v_call: TRBV3-1
clone_size: many

cdr3_nt: TGTGCCAGCAGTTCTGACCCAGGGAGAACTGAAGCTTTCTTT
cdr3_aa: CASSSDPGRTEAFF
cdr3_length: 14
d_call: NA
j_call: TRBJ1-1
v_call: TRBV13
clone_size: NA

cdr3_nt: TGTGCCATCCTTCCCGGGGCAGATACGCAGTATTTT
cdr3_aa: CAILPGADTQYF
cdr3_length: 12
d_call: NA
j_call: TRBJ2-3
v_call: TRBV12-3/TRBV12-4
clone_size: many

cdr3_nt: TGTGCCAGCAGCTTAGCAGTGGCCACAGCGGGAGGGCATGAGCAGTTCTTC
cdr3_aa: CASSLAVATAGGHEQFF
cdr3_length: 17
d_call: TRBD2
j_call: TRBJ2-1
v_call: TRBV7-7
clone_size: many

cdr3_nt: TGTGCCAGCCTCCCCAGGGCGACAGGGGGCCTGTTTGAGCAGTTCTTC
cdr3_aa: CASLPRATGGLFEQFF
cdr3_length: 16
d_call: TRBD1
j_call: TRBJ2-1
v_call: TRBV5-6
clone_size: NA

cdr3_nt: TGTGCCAGCAGCCAAGATGCAGGGGGACTAGCGGGAGTCTCGGGCGAGCAGTACTTC
cdr3_aa: CASSQDAGGLAGVSGEQYF
cdr3_length: 19
d_call: TRBD2
j_call: TRBJ2-7
v_call: TRBV4-2
clone_size: medium-sized

cdr3_nt: TGTGCCAGTAGTACATCCTGGACGGAGGTTAACTATGGCTACACCTTC
cdr3_aa: CASSTSWTEVNYGYTF
cdr3_length: 16
d_call: NA
j_call: TRBJ1-2
v_call: TRBV19
clone_size: NA

cdr3_nt: TGTGCCAGTAGTATGGTTAAGCTTGCTGAGCAGTTCTTC
cdr3_aa: CASSMVKLAEQFF
cdr3_length: 13
d_call: NA
j_call: TRBJ2-1
v_call: TRBV19
clone_size: many

cdr3_nt: TGTGCCAGCAGTGGGACTTTGGCCGGTGGAAATCAGCCCCAGCATTTT
cdr3_aa: CASSGTLAGGNQPQHF
cdr3_length: 16
d_call: NA
j_call: TRBJ1-5
v_call: TRBV2
clone_size: NA

cdr3_nt: TGTGCCAGCAGCCGAATGCAGCCCGGGGAGCTGTTTTTT
cdr3_aa: CASSRMQPGELFF
cdr3_length: 13
d_call: NA
j_call: TRBJ2-2
v_call: TRBV7-6
clone_size: medium-sized

cdr3_nt: TGTGCCTGGAGTACAGGGCCCCATGGCTACACCTTC
cdr3_aa: CAWSTGPHGYTF
cdr3_length: 12
d_call: NA
j_call: TRBJ1-2
v_call: TRBV30
clone_size: many

cdr3_nt: TGCGCCAGCAGCCAAGATAGGGACAGGGGGTTCTCCTATAATTCACCCCTCCACTTT
cdr3_aa: CASSQDRDRGFSYNSPLHF
cdr3_length: 19
d_call: TRBD1
j_call: TRBJ1-6
v_call: TRBV4-3
clone_size: many

cdr3_nt: TGCAGCGTTGACGGGGGAGAGACCCAGTACTTC
cdr3_aa: CSVDGGETQYF
cdr3_length: 11
d_call: NA
j_call: TRBJ2-5
v_call: TRBV29-1
clone_size: many

cdr3_nt: TGCGCCAGCAGTGAGGCCCCAGGTGGCGTCCCAGAGACCCAGTACTTC
cdr3_aa: CASSEAPGGVPETQYF
cdr3_length: 16
d_call: NA
j_call: TRBJ2-5
v_call: TRBV10-1
clone_size: many